This T cell receptor beta chain emerged from a study of regulatory T cells in long-lasting Graves disease. Study conclusions and caveats: Persistent patients shared more public clonotypes (2,741) than newly diagnosed patients (approximately 1,000).

Trimming removed 10 bases from V and 0 bases from J, with 16 bases in between. The germline gives CDR1 ENHRY, CDR2 SYGVKD. This CDR3 is 14 amino acids long. Time point meaning: persistent/refractory GD, antithyroid drugs over 5 years with positive TRAb. PBMCs were the source of the RNA used for TCR sequencing. A few counts support this clonotype. Its specificity is not known. Arm-PCR of CDR3 regions and iRepertoire HTBI primers were used to build TCR beta libraries. Authors' analysis steps: Across all samples, 62 TRBV segments and 14 TRBJ segments were identified. MiXCR was run by TCRdb on the multiplex PCR reads, yielding one entry per CDR3 protein. Here the V and J calls rest on TCRdb's processing, not on the authors' analysis. The sample holds 600,000 to 850,000 distinct CDR3 sequences, about 30% seen once.

The starting material was peripheral blood mononuclear cells (PBMCs), obtained when the disease was refractory, from a patient treated with antithyroid drugs. The genes are TRBV10-3 and TRBJ2-7; D may be TRBD2 (5 bases). This clonotype originated in a female donor with Graves disease. The CDR3 nucleotides are TGTGCCACCACTCGAAGCGGTTCCTCCTACGAGCAGTACTTC. Translated, it gives CATTRSGSSYEQYF.